These 10 T cell receptor beta chains came from one sample sequenced in a study of CD4 and CD8 cells across lung adenocarcinoma regions. TCRdb redid the calling of the PCR reads with MiXCR, one entry per CDR3 protein. Of 16,000 or so distinct CDR3 sequences listed, 45% to 70% are singletons. The sample comprised CD8+ T cells from the center of a lung tumor. The receptors stem from a female donor with lung adenocarcinoma. The CD4 and CD8 labels of this study may be unreliable.

This clonotype was counted ten times or more. The gene calls are TRBV4-1 and TRBJ2-3; D may be TRBD1 or TRBD2 (5 bases each). Per germline, CDR1 MGHRA and CDR2 YSYEKL. V lost 1 base and J lost 0, with 17 bases in between. This CDR3 spans 18 amino acids. CDR3: CASSQATLRGSSTDTQYF. CDR3 DNA: TGCGCCAGCAGCCAAGCCACCTTGAGGGGCTCTAGCACAGATACGCAGTATTTT.

V usage is TRBV6-1 and J usage is TRBJ2-2, with D perhaps matching TRBD2 (6 bases). V lost 5 bases, J lost 16 bases, and 29 bases lay in between. The V gene's germline CDR1 is MNHNS and CDR2 SASEGT. There are 16 residues in the CDR3. CDR3 DNA sequence: TGTGCCAGCAGTAAAGATCCGGGGGTGAGGACCGGGGCGCAGTTTTTT. Translated, it gives CASSKDPGVRTGAQFF.

In this sample, this clonotype turned up many times. CDR3 residues: CASSPVFGLDIYGYTF. The CDR3 nucleotides read TGCGCCAGCAGCCCCGTTTTTGGTCTCGACATTTATGGCTACACCTTC. The genes are TRBV4-1 and TRBJ1-2; D gene unclear. Germline V gene sequence: CDR1 MGHRA, CDR2 YSYEKL. CDR3 size: 16 residues. The V end lost 4 bases, the J end lost 5 bases, and 20 bases lay between the germline ends.

This clonotype is termed medium-sized. In DNA, the CDR3 is TGTGCCAGCAGTAGCCGACAGTCACTTGAGACCCAGTACTTC. Translated: CASSSRQSLETQYF. The V gene is TRBV6-1, the J gene TRBJ2-5; TRBD1 is a possible D gene (5 bases). The CDR3 is made up of 14 amino acids. The germline V gene has CDR1 MNHNS and CDR2 SASEGT. V lost 5 bases and J 5 bases, leaving 15 bases between the germline ends.

This clonotype was counted many times. The rearrangement joins TRBV4-2 to TRBJ2-1; D gene unclear. The DNA end lines up better with TRBJ2-7; the J call may be wrong. The CDR3 is 14 amino acids. Germline lookup yields CDR1 LGHNA and CDR2 YNFKEQ. Here the CDR3 reads CASSQDLLYYEQYF. The CDR3 DNA follows: TGTGCCAGCAGCCAAGATCTCCTATACTACGAGCAGTACTTC.

This clonotype was found many times. This chain links TRBV7-3 with TRBJ2-1, with 7 bases identical to TRBD1. J was trimmed by 9 bases and V by 4 bases; bases with no gene match: 3. CDR1 is SGHTA, CDR2 FQGTGA, per germline. This CDR3 contains 12 residues. The CDR3 reads CASSSQGTEQFF. CDR3 nucleotides: TGTGCCAGCAGCTCACAGGGGACTGAGCAGTTCTTC.

In DNA, the CDR3 is TGTGCCATCAGTGACGTCGAGGAGGGTAGCTTAGCAGAGACCCAGTACTTC. Encoded protein: CAISDVEEGSLAETQYF. V is TRBV10-3 and J is TRBJ2-1; perhaps TRBD2 as D (6 bases). The DNA matches TRBJ2-5 better at its end, which makes the J call doubtful. The CDR3 has 17 residues. Germline values: CDR1 ENHRY, CDR2 SYGVKD.

This clonotype is labeled medium-sized. The rearrangement uses TRBV7-8 and TRBJ2-2, with D perhaps matching TRBD1 (5 bases). V lost 5 bases, J lost 4 bases, and 20 bases lay in between. The CDR3 spans 17 residues. From germline, CDR1 is SGHVS and CDR2 FQNEAQ. In nucleotides, the CDR3 is TGTGCCAGCAGCCTAGAAATCCGGACAAGCGTCACCGGGGAGCTGTTTTTT. Protein: CASSLEIRTSVTGELFF.

This clonotype was counted ten times or more. CDR3: CASSQVSRVTEAFF. In DNA form, the CDR3 reads TGCGCCAGCAGCCAAGTTTCCAGGGTCACTGAAGCTTTCTTT. This chain connects TRBV4-1 to TRBJ1-1, with D possibly TRBD1 on 5 matching bases. This CDR3 contains 14 residues. V lost 1 base to trimming and J lost 4 bases, with 10 bases between them. Per the germline V gene, CDR1 is MGHRA and CDR2 is YSYEKL.

This clonotype was found many times. The chain links TRBV4-1 to TRBJ1-2, with TRBD1 matching over 10 bases. The trim removed 4 bases at V and 6 bases at J, leaving 2 bases unmatched. CDR3 length equals 13 residues. CDR1 and CDR2 (germline): MGHRA, YSYEKL. CDR3 sequence (DNA): TGCGCCAGCAGCCTTGGGACAGGGGATGGCTACACCTTC. It is translated as CASSLGTGDGYTF.